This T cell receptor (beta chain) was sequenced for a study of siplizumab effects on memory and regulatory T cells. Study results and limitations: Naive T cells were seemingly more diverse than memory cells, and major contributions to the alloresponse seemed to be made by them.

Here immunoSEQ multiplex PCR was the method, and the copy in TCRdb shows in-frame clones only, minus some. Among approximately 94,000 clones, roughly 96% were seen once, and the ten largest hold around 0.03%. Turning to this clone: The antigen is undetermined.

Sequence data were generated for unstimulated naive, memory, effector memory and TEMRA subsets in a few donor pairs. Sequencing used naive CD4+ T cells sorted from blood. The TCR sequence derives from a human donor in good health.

The CDR3 loop reads CATQGYSNQPQHF. The DNA of the CDR3 is TGTGCCACCCAGGGTTATAGCAATCAGCCCCAGCATTTT. This chain uses TRBV2 with TRBJ1-5; TRBD1 is a possible D gene (5 bases). Germline V gene data show CDR1 as SNHLY and CDR2 as FYNNEI. Trimming shortened V by 10 bases and J by 0 bases, and 10 bases separated the two germline ends. CDR3 length: 13 residues.